This TCR beta chain was sequenced in a study of blood T cell repertoires in COVID-19. Study in general: Sources were T cells, B-cell-depleted T cells, or PBMCs; the material itself was cDNA or gDNA.

The V end lost 1 base, the J end lost 14 bases, and 12 bases lay between the germline ends. Germline CDR1 DFQATT, CDR2 SNEGSKA (reference sequence). CDR3 length: 11 residues. Original handling: Counts of nucleated cells, estimated from reference gene primer amplification, were obtained. The protocol was immunoSEQ multiplex PCR, while the TCRdb copy is restricted to in-frame clones and leaves out a portion. The V and J calls and clone size come from that table; D and trimming were worked out from the DNA. The sample contains nearly 60,000 clones, about 85% of which appear only once. The TCR sequence derives from a middle-aged man with active COVID-19. Sample: peripheral blood. The J gene is TRBJ2-1, the V gene TRBV20-1; tentatively, D is TRBD2 (5 bases). CDR3 region: CSARVALQEFF. The CDR3 bases are TGCAGTGCTAGAGTAGCGCTCCAGGAGTTCTTC.